The 27 T cell receptor beta chains given below trace back to one sample, sequenced in a study of cytomegalovirus exposure and HLA in healthy donors (dated by TCRdb to about 2017). Library preparation was by the immunoSEQ multiplex PCR assay. What TCRdb holds here is the immuneACCESS table cut down to in-frame rearrangements. Part of the clones is not present; checked against another copy, under half of the missing clones reflect an unresolved V gene, and the others are unexplained. This sample lists approximately 210,000 clones; about 90% were detected once. The biggest ten clones account for approximately 2.9% of the sample. The material sequenced was PBMCs. These receptors all come from a woman aged 18-29 years in good health and CMV-seronegative.

The chain joins TRBV2 to TRBJ1-3; 7 nucleotides agree with TRBD1. This CDR3 is 14 amino acids long. J gave up 4 bases and V 1 base, and 1 base lay outside the gene matches. Germline CDR1 reads SNHLY; CDR2 reads FYNNEI. CDR3 sequence reads: CASSEDRGGNTIYF. The CDR3 bases are TGTGCCAGCAGTGAAGACAGGGGAGGAAACACCATATATTTT.

The chain links TRBV28 to TRBJ1-1, with D unresolved. Trimming shortened V by 6 bases and J by 5 bases, and 16 bases separated the two germline ends. Germline-derived CDR1 and CDR2 are MDHEN and SYDVKM. There are 14 residues in the CDR3. The CDR3 DNA is TGTGCCAGCAGACCACAAGCGGGCCGGACTGAAGCTTTCTTT. Translating gives CASRPQAGRTEAFF.

The V gene is TRBV5-5, the J gene TRBJ2-7, with D perhaps matching TRBD1 (5 bases). Germline loops: CDR1 SGHKS, CDR2 YYEKEE (reference sequence). Trimming removed 0 bases from V and 6 bases from J, with 19 bases in between. CDR3 length equals 16 residues. The CDR3 here is CASSLDVARAAGEQYF. CDR3 coding DNA: TGTGCCAGCAGCTTGGACGTCGCCAGGGCGGCCGGCGAGCAGTACTTC.

This chain connects TRBV5-1 to TRBJ2-5, with TRBD1 matching over 7 bases. The V gene's germline CDR1 is SGHRS and CDR2 YFSETQ. CDR3 length equals 14 residues. V shed 2 bases and J 2 bases; nucleotides not matched to a gene: 3. CDR3 nucleotides: TGCGCCAGCAGCTTAATGGGACAGCAAGAGACCCAGTACTTC. It yields the protein CASSLMGQQETQYF.

CDR3 residues: CASSFGQHYGYTF. The CDR3 DNA follows: TGTGCCAGTAGTTTCGGACAGCACTATGGCTACACCTTC. The chain uses TRBV19 and TRBJ1-2, with D maybe TRBD1 (6 bases). CDR1 and CDR2 (germline): LNHDA, SQIVND (reference sequence). The V end lost 5 bases, the J end lost 3 bases, and 10 bases lay between the germline ends. CDR3 length: 13 amino acids.

The rearrangement joins TRBV28 to TRBJ2-7, with 11 nucleotides matching TRBD2. The junction had 9 bases not matched to a gene; V was cut back by 4 bases and J by 7 bases. The length of the CDR3 is 15 residues. Germline V gene lookup returns CDR1 MDHEN and CDR2 SYDVKM. As DNA, the CDR3 is TGTGCCAGCAGTTCCCAACTAGCGGGAGTAGGGGAGCAGTACTTC. Translating gives CASSSQLAGVGEQYF.

This clone was counted once. This chain links TRBV10-3 with TRBJ1-1; D uncertain. The CDR3 runs 16 residues. V was clipped by 0 bases and J by 0 bases, with 11 bases between them. Germline V gene data show CDR1 as ENHRY and CDR2 as SYGVKD. In DNA, the CDR3 is TGTGCCATCAGTGAGTCGAGTGCCCTCATGAACACTGAAGCTTTCTTT. Protein product: CAISESSALMNTEAFF.

V is TRBV5-1 and J is TRBJ2-2, with a tentative D call TRBD1 (6 bases). V lost 2 bases and J 8 bases, leaving 10 bases between the germline ends. The CDR3 length is 13 residues. Germline CDR1 SGHRS, CDR2 YFSETQ. CDR3 sequence (DNA): TGCGCCAGCAGCTTCCGACAGGAGGGGGAGCTGTTTTTT. As protein: CASSFRQEGELFF.

The V gene is TRBV28, the J gene TRBJ1-4, with D uncertain. Trimming took off 3 bases at V and 2 bases at J, with 7 bases between the two ends. CDR3 length equals 14 residues. Germline lookup yields CDR1 MDHEN and CDR2 SYDVKM. CDR3 coding DNA: TGTGCCAGCAGTTTTACGGGGACTAATGAAAAACTGTTTTTT. Its protein is CASSFTGTNEKLFF.

V and J are TRBV10-3 and TRBJ1-2; D call uncertain. The CDR3 consists of 14 residues. Trimming took off 0 bases at V and 8 bases at J, with 13 bases between the two ends. Germline V gene data show CDR1 as ENHRY and CDR2 as SYGVKD. The CDR3 nucleotides are TGTGCCATCAGTGAGTCGGCAGGCCCGGGGGGCTACACCTTC. The encoded protein is CAISESAGPGGYTF.

The chain joins TRBV4-1 to TRBJ2-5; D is possibly TRBD1 (5 bases). Germline V gene sequence: CDR1 MGHRA, CDR2 YSYEKL. The CDR3 is 16 amino acids. Trimming cost V 0 bases and J 2 bases, with 13 bases left between them. CDR3 DNA: TGCGCCAGCAGCCAAGATCCCCACAGGAGACAAGAGACCCAGTACTTC. It is translated as CASSQDPHRRQETQYF.

This clone was observed a handful of times. The genes are TRBV2 and TRBJ2-7; a weak D match, TRBD1 (5 bases). CDR1 is SNHLY, CDR2 FYNNEI, per germline. The CDR3 length is 13 residues. Trimming removed 4 bases at V and 1 base at J, with 8 bases between. The CDR3 sequence: CASSGQRSYEQYF. As DNA, the CDR3 is TGTGCCAGCAGTGGACAGCGATCCTACGAGCAGTACTTC.

The chain links TRBV14 to TRBJ1-1, with D possibly TRBD1 on 5 matching bases. There are 12 residues in the CDR3. Trimming stripped 4 bases from V and 10 bases from J, with 13 bases between. Germline V gene sequence: CDR1 SGHDN, CDR2 FVKESK. For the CDR3, the DNA is TGTGCCAGCAGCCGTTCAGGGTGGGGAGCTTTCTTT. Protein sequence: CASSRSGWGAFF.

The J gene is TRBJ1-1, the V gene TRBV18, with no clear D. V dropped 2 bases and J dropped 5 bases, with 12 bases sitting between them. CDR3 length equals 14 residues. Germline V gene data show CDR1 as KGHSH and CDR2 as LQKENI. The CDR3 region is CASSPAGETTEAFF. The DNA of the CDR3 is TGTGCCAGCTCACCAGCCGGGGAAACGACTGAAGCTTTCTTT.

The CDR3 is CASSFSPDTQYF. CDR3 DNA: TGTGCCAGCAGTTTTAGCCCAGATACGCAGTATTTT. The genes are TRBV7-9 and TRBJ2-3; no clear D. The CDR3 consists of 12 residues. Germline V gene data show CDR1 as SEHNR and CDR2 as FQNEAQ (reference sequence). Trimming removed 6 bases from V and 4 bases from J, with 8 bases in between.

The chain carries TRBV10-3 and TRBJ1-1; the match to TRBD1 covers 10 bases. Germline CDR1 is ENHRY and CDR2 is SYGVKD. Losses at the gene ends were 7 bases for V and 1 base for J; bases not matched to a gene: 6. The CDR3 has 15 residues. CDR3 sequence (DNA): TGTGCCATCAAACGACAGGGGGCGACGAACACTGAAGCTTTCTTT. Translated, it gives CAIKRQGATNTEAFF.

The chain links TRBV6-5 to TRBJ1-4; tentatively, D is TRBD1 (6 bases). This CDR3 region has 15 residues. CDR1 is MNHEY, CDR2 SVGAGI, per germline. Trimming took off 6 bases at V and 8 bases at J, with 19 bases between the two ends. The CDR3 here is CASSPGVRPREKLFF. The CDR3 nucleotides read TGTGCCAGCAGCCCAGGGGTGCGCCCGAGGGAAAAACTGTTTTTT.

The V and J genes are TRBV2 and TRBJ1-2; perhaps TRBD1 as D (5 bases). This CDR3 has 14 residues. Germline V CDR1 and CDR2: SNHLY, FYNNEI. V was shortened by 1 base and J by 7 bases, with 13 bases between the two germline ends. CDR3 region: CASSEVGRASGYTF. For the CDR3, the DNA is TGTGCCAGCAGTGAAGTGGGCAGGGCGAGTGGCTACACCTTC. Based on the CDR3 plus reference TRBV2 and TRBJ1-2, the full variable domain is EPEVTQTPSHQVTQMGQEVILRCVPISNHLYFYWYRQILGQKVEFLVSFYNNEISEKSEIFDDQFSVERPDGSNFTLKIRSTKLEDSAMYFCASSEVGRASGYTFGSGTRLTVV.

The chain couples TRBV13 to TRBJ2-4; 8 bases agree with TRBD1. The CDR3 loop spans 13 amino acids. Trimming took 4 bases from V and 12 from J; bases not matched to a gene: 8. CDR1 and CDR2 (germline): PRHDT, FYEKMQ (reference sequence). For the CDR3, the DNA is TGTGCCAGCAGCTCCACGGACAGGGCCACTCAGTACTTC. Translation gives CASSSTDRATQYF.

This chain links TRBV7-9 with TRBJ2-2; the D gene is possibly TRBD2 (6 bases). Germline V gene data show CDR1 as SEHNR and CDR2 as FQNEAQ (reference sequence). CDR3 length: 15 residues. Trimming shortened V by 3 bases and J by 7 bases, and 15 bases separated the two germline ends. The CDR3 spells CASSLRGGWIGELFF. The CDR3 coding sequence is TGTGCCAGCAGCTTGCGGGGAGGTTGGATCGGGGAGCTGTTTTTT. Full variable domain (outside the CDR3, taken from reference TRBV7-9 and TRBJ2-2): DTGVSQNPRHKITKRGQNVTFRCDPISEHNRLYWYRQTLGQGPEFLTYFQNEAQLEKSRLLSDRFSAERPKGSFSTLEIQRTEQGDSAMYLCASSLRGGWIGELFFGEGSRLTVL.

The chain uses TRBV7-9 and TRBJ1-2; D is ambiguous. Germline V gives CDR1 SEHNR, CDR2 FQNEAQ (reference sequence). The V end was cut by 5 bases, the J end by 4 bases, with 17 bases between. The CDR3 spans 15 residues. DNA for the CDR3: TGTGCCAGCAGCCATCTCGGGGAGCCGGGCTATGGCTACACCTTC. This gives the protein CASSHLGEPGYGYTF.

The V and J genes are TRBV9 and TRBJ2-1; 10 bases are a match to TRBD2. In germline, CDR1 is SGDLS, CDR2 YYNGEE. V was pared by 0 bases and J by 10 bases, with 7 bases of the junction left unmatched. The CDR3 is 15 residues long. CDR3 sequence reads: CASSVAAVAGGEQFF. Written as DNA, the CDR3 is TGTGCCAGCAGCGTAGCGGCGGTAGCGGGAGGCGAGCAGTTCTTC. Full variable domain (missing parts from reference TRBV9 and TRBJ2-1): DSGVTQTPKHLITATGQRVTLRCSPRSGDLSVYWYQQSLDQGLQFLIQYYNGEERAKGNILERFSAQQFPDLHSELNLSSLELGDSALYFCASSVAAVAGGEQFFGPGTRLTVL.

The V gene is TRBV15, the J gene TRBJ2-7; TRBD1 aligns across 7 bases. Trimming removed 5 bases from V and 2 bases from J; junction bases left unmatched: 9. The CDR3 runs to 15 residues. Per the germline V gene, CDR1 is LNHNV and CDR2 is YYDKDF (reference sequence). The DNA for the CDR3 is TGTGCCACCAGCGGGCTGGGACAGTCAGCCTACGAGCAGTACTTC. The encoded protein is CATSGLGQSAYEQYF. The full variable domain, rest sourced from reference TRBV15 and TRBJ2-7, is DAMVIQNPRYQVTQFGKPVTLSCSQTLNHNVMYWYQQKSSQAPKLLFHYYDKDFNNEADTPDNFQSRRPNTSFCFLDIRSPGLGDTAMYLCATSGLGQSAYEQYFGPGTRLTVT.

The chain employs TRBV4-2 and TRBJ1-2; maybe TRBD1 (5 bases). V lost 0 bases and J 7 bases, leaving 9 bases between the germline ends. The CDR3 spans 13 residues. Germline assignment: CDR1 LGHNA and CDR2 YNFKEQ. This CDR3 reads CASSQEAGRGYTF. The CDR3 DNA reads as TGTGCCAGCAGCCAAGAGGCAGGGCGTGGCTACACCTTC.

This clone was found a few times. The V gene is TRBV6-5, the J gene TRBJ2-5, with 10 bases identical to TRBD2. The CDR3 length is 16 residues. J gave up 5 bases and V 0 bases, and 6 bases lay outside the gene matches. Germline V gives CDR1 MNHEY, CDR2 SVGAGI. Written as DNA, the CDR3 is TGTGCCAGCAGTTACTCGGTAGCGGGAGGTGGGGAGACCCAGTACTTC. Its protein product is CASSYSVAGGGETQYF.

The chain uses TRBV27 and TRBJ2-2, with TRBD1 matching 8 bases. Germline V CDR1 and CDR2: MNHEY, SMNVEV (reference sequence). Germline trimming cut 6 bases from V and 5 bases from J; bases unmatched to any gene: 5. The CDR3 runs 14 residues. CDR3 sequence reads: CASRGQVWTGELFF. CDR3 nucleotide sequence: TGTGCCAGCAGGGGACAGGTTTGGACCGGGGAGCTGTTTTTT.

This clone was seen just once. The V and J genes are TRBV7-9 and TRBJ1-4, with TRBD1 identical over 9 bases. Trimming cost V 0 bases and J 8 bases; bases outside gene matches: 7. The CDR3 is 16 residues long. The germline V gene has CDR1 SEHNR and CDR2 FQNEAQ (reference sequence). CDR3 sequence: CASSLAGQGVEEKLFF. CDR3 in DNA: TGTGCCAGCAGCTTAGCGGGACAGGGAGTGGAAGAAAAACTGTTTTTT.